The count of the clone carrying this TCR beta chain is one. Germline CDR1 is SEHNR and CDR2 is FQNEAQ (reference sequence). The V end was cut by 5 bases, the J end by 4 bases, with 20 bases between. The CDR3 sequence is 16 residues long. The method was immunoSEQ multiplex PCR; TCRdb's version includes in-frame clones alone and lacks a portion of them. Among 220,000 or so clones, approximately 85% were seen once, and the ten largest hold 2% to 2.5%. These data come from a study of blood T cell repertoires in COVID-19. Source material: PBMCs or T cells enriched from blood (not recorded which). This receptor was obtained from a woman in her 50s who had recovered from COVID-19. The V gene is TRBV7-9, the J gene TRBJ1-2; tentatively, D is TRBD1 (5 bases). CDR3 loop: CASSLTGLPTGYGYTF. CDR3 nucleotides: TGTGCCAGCAGCCTGACGGGACTCCCTACCGGCTATGGCTACACCTTC.